A single sample is the source of the 8 T cell receptor beta chains below, sequenced in a study of patients and donors after allogeneic stem cell transplantation. TCRdb re-derived calls from the RT-PCR reads in MiXCR, one entry per CDR3 protein. The table records more than 850,000 distinct CDR3 sequences, approximately 19% of them present only once. Specimen: blood, either unsorted or a sorted T cell fraction (not recorded which). The receptors derive from a human donor who was either an allogeneic HSCT recipient or a stem cell or donor lymphocyte infusion donor (not recorded which). It is not recorded whose cells these are; they may come from a transplant donor.

The J gene is TRBJ1-6, the V gene TRBV2, with TRBD1 matching 10 bases. CDR3 length equals 14 residues. V was pared by 2 bases and J by 11 bases, with 3 bases of the junction left unmatched. Per the germline V gene, CDR1 is SNHLY and CDR2 is FYNNEI. For the CDR3, the DNA is TGTGCCAGCAGTGAATGGACAGGGGGTCCACCCCTCCACTTT. Amino acid sequence: CASSEWTGGPPLHF.

V usage is TRBV29-1 and J usage is TRBJ2-7; TRBD1 matches 8 bases. The germline V gene encodes CDR1 SQVTM and CDR2 ANQGSEA. J was trimmed by 3 bases and V by 4 bases; bases with no gene match: 5. CDR3 size: 13 residues. In nucleotides, the CDR3 is TGCAGCGTTGCGGGGGACAGGCACTACGAGCAGTACTTC. It yields the protein CSVAGDRHYEQYF.

The V gene is TRBV6-5, the J gene TRBJ1-1; D unresolved. Germline V gene lookup returns CDR1 MNHEY and CDR2 SVGAGI. Trimming stripped 2 bases from V and 3 bases from J, with 10 bases between. The CDR3 totals 14 residues. The CDR3 loop reads CASSYSRRDTEAFF. The CDR3 DNA is TGTGCCAGCAGTTACAGCCGGCGGGACACTGAAGCTTTCTTT.

The chain employs TRBV5-1 and TRBJ2-3; possibly TRBD1 for D (6 bases). The germline V and J ends were trimmed by 0 bases and 7 bases, with 12 bases remaining between them. Germline CDR1 and CDR2: SGHRS and YFSETQ. The CDR3 loop spans 14 amino acids. The CDR3 DNA sequence: TGCGCCAGCAGCTTGGACAGGGAAGTATATACGCAGTATTTT. The encoded protein is CASSLDREVYTQYF.

This clonotype was detected only a few times. The chain links TRBV10-3 to TRBJ1-2; D uncertain. Germline CDR1 and CDR2: ENHRY and SYGVKD. V was cut by 3 bases and J by 5 bases, with 13 bases left in between. The CDR3 loop spans 14 amino acids. CDR3 nucleotides: TGTGCCATCAGTGATTCGGTTGGGAGATATGGCTACACCTTC. It specifies CAISDSVGRYGYTF.

The chain employs TRBV9 and TRBJ1-2; possible D gene TRBD1, 5 bases. The CDR3 length is 19 residues. The germline gives CDR1 SGDLS, CDR2 YYNGEE. V was clipped by 0 bases and J by 4 bases, with 25 bases between them. The chain's CDR3 is CASSVVGGLGVLIVYGYTF. In DNA, the CDR3 is TGTGCCAGCAGCGTAGTGGGCGGTCTAGGGGTTTTGATAGTCTATGGCTACACCTTC.

This clonotype was seen a handful of times. The chain uses TRBV24-1 and TRBJ2-3; D could derive from TRBD1 or TRBD2 (6 bases each). Between the trimmed V and J ends, which lost 4 bases and 6 bases, there was a span of 19 bases. The CDR3 is 16 amino acids. Germline values: CDR1 KGHDR, CDR2 SFDVKD. CDR3 amino acids: CATSDLGGGPQDTQYF. The CDR3 nucleotides are TGTGCCACCAGTGACCTAGGAGGGGGGCCCCAGGATACGCAGTATTTT.

This clonotype was seen only a few times. V gene TRBV3-1 combines with J gene TRBJ1-5, with 9 bases lining up with TRBD1. This CDR3 contains 15 residues. CDR1 and CDR2 from the germline V gene are LGHDT and YNNKEL (reference sequence). With 4 bases clipped from V and 5 bases from J, the junction kept 6 bases outside the gene matches. CDR3 DNA: TGTGCCAGCAGCCTTCGGACAGGGGTCGATCAGCCCCAGCATTTT. It specifies CASSLRTGVDQPQHF.